The next 15 T cell receptor beta chains were all read from a single sample in a study of OX40 agonist ivuxolimab in advanced cancers. Here immunoSEQ multiplex PCR was the method, and the copy in TCRdb shows in-frame clones only, minus some. Seen here are tens of thousands of clones, 85% to 95% observed once, and the top ten hold roughly 12%. The input for sequencing was CD4+ or CD8+ T cells sorted from blood, taken in a trial of the OX40 agonist ivuxolimab. These receptors were obtained from an adult with an advanced solid tumor such as melanoma, head and neck, liver or kidney cancer.

The chain recombines TRBV2 with TRBJ2-4, with D perhaps given as TRBD1 or TRBD2 (5 bases each). The CDR3 runs to 14 residues. Trimming left V 10 bases short and J 13 bases short, with 26 bases between. Germline V gene sequence: CDR1 SNHLY, CDR2 FYNNEI. The CDR3 bases are TGTGCCACTAGGGAATCCGGGGCCCTCTTACCGCAGTACTTC. Translation: CATRESGALLPQYF.

The rearrangement links TRBV4-2 to TRBJ2-3, with 12 bases aligning to TRBD2. V was clipped by 3 bases and J by 0 bases; unmatched bases: 13. The CDR3 covers 20 residues. Germline CDR1 reads LGHNA; CDR2 reads YNFKEQ. The DNA of the CDR3 is TGTGCCAGCAGCCAGCCCGGGACTAGCGGGTCCGGCCCTAGCACAGATACGCAGTATTTT. Protein sequence: CASSQPGTSGSGPSTDTQYF.

The rearrangement uses TRBV18 and TRBJ2-1; no definite D call. V was cut by 3 bases and J by 6 bases, with 9 bases left in between. Germline assignment: CDR1 KGHSH and CDR2 LQKENI. This CDR3 comprises 13 residues. CDR3 sequence (DNA): TGTGCCAGCTCACCTTCCGACGGCAATGAGCAGTTCTTC. As protein: CASSPSDGNEQFF. The entire variable domain, with the rest obtained from reference TRBV18 and TRBJ2-1, is as follows: NAGVMQNPRHLVRRRGQEARLRCSPMKGHSHVYWYRQLPEEGLKFMVYLQKENIIDESGMPKERFSAEFPKEGPSILRIQQVVRGDSAAYFCASSPSDGNEQFFGPGTRLTVL.

The rearrangement uses TRBV9 and TRBJ2-5; D perhaps matches TRBD1 (6 bases). The V and J ends lost 0 bases and 0 bases respectively, with 9 bases between them. The germline V gene has CDR1 SGDLS and CDR2 YYNGEE. This CDR3 has 15 amino acids. In DNA, the CDR3 is TGTGCCAGCAGCGTAGGAGGGGGAAACCAAGAGACCCAGTACTTC. Amino acid sequence: CASSVGGGNQETQYF.

This rearrangement joins TRBV13 to TRBJ1-3, with TRBD1 identical over 7 bases. Trimming cost V 4 bases and J 4 bases; bases outside gene matches: 4. Per the germline V gene, CDR1 is PRHDT and CDR2 is FYEKMQ (reference sequence). The CDR3 sequence is 14 residues long. The CDR3, as DNA: TGTGCCAGCAGCTCGGGACAGTCAGGAAACACCATATATTTT. Residues: CASSSGQSGNTIYF.

The V call is TRBV29-1, the J call TRBJ2-7; D remains ambiguous. V was pared by 8 bases and J by 6 bases, with 11 bases between. In germline, CDR1 is SQVTM, CDR2 ANQGSEA. The CDR3 sequence is 10 residues long. The CDR3 DNA follows: TGCAGCTCTGTGGATTGCGAGCAGTACTTC. As protein: CSSVDCEQYF.

V is TRBV25-1 and J is TRBJ2-7, with D possibly matching TRBD2 (5 bases). The CDR3 is 15 residues long. V was shortened by 0 bases and J by 4 bases, with 13 bases between the two germline ends. The germline CDR1 and CDR2 sequences are MGHDK and SYGVNS. For the CDR3, the DNA is TGTGCCAGCAGTGAATACGGTGGGAGCGCGTACGAGCAGTACTTC. This gives the protein CASSEYGGSAYEQYF.

Notes on this clone: This CDR3 is also generated by other DNA sequences in the sample. The V gene is TRBV12-5, the J gene TRBJ2-7; no clear D gene. The CDR3 totals 12 residues. Trimming took 6 bases from V and 3 from J, leaving 9 bases between them. Germline V gives CDR1 LGHNT, CDR2 FRNRAP. In nucleotides, the CDR3 is TGTGCTAGTGGGCACGTGTTCTACGAGCAGTACTTC. Residues: CASGHVFYEQYF.

This chain joins TRBV5-1 and TRBJ2-5; the D is unclear. The CDR3 totals 19 residues. V was trimmed by 1 base and J by 2 bases, leaving 24 bases between them. Germline lookup yields CDR1 SGHRS and CDR2 YFSETQ. CDR3 DNA: TGCGCCAGCAGCTTGCCCCTTAGTGGCGAGCCAAGTCCGCAAGAGACCCAGTACTTC. As protein: CASSLPLSGEPSPQETQYF.

This clone was seen only a few times. The rearrangement uses TRBV19 and TRBJ2-7; the match to TRBD1 covers 10 bases. The V and J ends lost 7 bases and 6 bases, in that order; junction bases with no gene match: 6. CDR1 is LNHDA and CDR2 is SQIVND in the germline V gene (reference sequence). CDR3 length equals 13 residues. The CDR3 reads CASTGQGGSEQYF. In nucleotides, the CDR3 is TGTGCCAGTACCGGACAGGGGGGATCCGAGCAGTACTTC.

V and J are TRBV15 and TRBJ2-7; 8 bases line up with TRBD1. Germline lookup yields CDR1 LNHNV and CDR2 YYDKDF (reference sequence). The CDR3 has 12 amino acids. After removal of 6 bases from V and 2 bases from J, the junction contained 0 bases not matched to a gene. This CDR3 reads CATRGQAYEQYF. The CDR3, as DNA: TGTGCCACCAGGGGACAGGCCTACGAGCAGTACTTC. The whole variable domain, filled in from reference TRBV15 and TRBJ2-7, reads DAMVIQNPRYQVTQFGKPVTLSCSQTLNHNVMYWYQQKSSQAPKLLFHYYDKDFNNEADTPDNFQSRRPNTSFCFLDIRSPGLGDTAMYLCATRGQAYEQYFGPGTRLTVT.

The chain uses TRBV9 and TRBJ2-5, with TRBD2 as a possible D gene (5 bases). Trimming left V 4 bases short and J 0 bases short, with 19 bases between. CDR1 and CDR2 from the germline V gene are SGDLS and YYNGEE. The CDR3 spans 17 residues. Written as DNA, the CDR3 is TGTGCCAGCAGCCGCCCAACTCCGGACTCGTACCAAGAGACCCAGTACTTC. Amino acid sequence: CASSRPTPDSYQETQYF.

The rearrangement uses TRBV5-1 and TRBJ2-5; 9 bases match TRBD1. Trimming at V came to 1 base and at J to 3 bases, leaving 7 bases not matched to a gene. Germline V gene data show CDR1 as SGHRS and CDR2 as YFSETQ. CDR3 size: 16 residues. CDR3: CASSLWDREEEETQYF. The DNA of the CDR3 is TGCGCCAGCAGCTTGTGGGACAGGGAGGAAGAAGAGACCCAGTACTTC.

The chain links TRBV6-5 to TRBJ2-5, with 10 bases identical to TRBD2. Germline V gene lookup returns CDR1 MNHEY and CDR2 SVGAGI. Losses at the gene ends were 6 bases for V and 2 bases for J; bases not matched to a gene: 3. The CDR3 extends over 14 amino acids. DNA for the CDR3: TGTGCCAGCAGGCCGGGACTAGCGCAAGAGACCCAGTACTTC. It specifies CASRPGLAQETQYF.

J is TRBJ2-7 and V is TRBV2; no clear D. The germline V and J ends were trimmed by 2 bases and 0 bases, with 2 bases remaining between them. In germline, CDR1 is SNHLY, CDR2 FYNNEI. The CDR3 runs 12 residues. Written as DNA, the CDR3 is TGTGCCAGCAGTGAACCCTCCTACGAGCAGTACTTC. Protein: CASSEPSYEQYF.